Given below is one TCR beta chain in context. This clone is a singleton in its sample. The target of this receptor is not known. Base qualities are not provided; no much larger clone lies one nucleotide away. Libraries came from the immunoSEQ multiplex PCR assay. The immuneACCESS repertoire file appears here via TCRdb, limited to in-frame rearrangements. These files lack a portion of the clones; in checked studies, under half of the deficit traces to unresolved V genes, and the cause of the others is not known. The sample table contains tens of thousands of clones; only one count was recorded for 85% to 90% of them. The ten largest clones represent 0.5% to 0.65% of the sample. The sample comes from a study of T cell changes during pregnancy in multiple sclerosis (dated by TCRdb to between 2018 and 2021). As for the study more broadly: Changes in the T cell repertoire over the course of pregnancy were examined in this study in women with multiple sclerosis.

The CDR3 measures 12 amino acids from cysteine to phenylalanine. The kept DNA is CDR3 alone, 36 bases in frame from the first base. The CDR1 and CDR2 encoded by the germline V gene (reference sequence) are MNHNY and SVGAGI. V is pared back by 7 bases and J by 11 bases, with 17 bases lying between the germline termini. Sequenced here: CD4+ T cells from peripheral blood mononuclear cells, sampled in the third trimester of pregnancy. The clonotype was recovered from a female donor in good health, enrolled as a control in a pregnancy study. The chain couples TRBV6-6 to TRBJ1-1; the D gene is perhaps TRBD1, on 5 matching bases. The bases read TGTGCCAGCACCGCAGGGATTGGTTTGGCTTTCTTT. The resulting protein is CASTAGIGLAFF.